This T cell receptor beta chain comes out of a study of T cell repertoires in cytomegalovirus infection. As for the study in general: Selected CMV epitopes included recently identified HLA-C-restricted ones as well as well-studied HLA-B-restricted ones. Indications came from public TCR beta signatures; they pointed to CMV infection and to a matching HLA type.

CDR1 DFQATT and CDR2 SNEGSKA come from the germline V gene (reference sequence). The CDR3 sequence is 17 residues long. Trimming removed 1 base from V and 4 bases from J; junction bases left unmatched: 14. TCRdb passed the reads through MiXCR, listing each CDR3 protein once. The sample shows tens of thousands of distinct CDR3 sequences, about 40% of them seen only once. About this clonotype itself: Its antigen is not identified.

Study results and limitations: Clonotype analysis showed dominance of the ex vivo response by HLA-C-restricted CMV-specific TCR beta clonotypes. Identification of carriers of CMV plus the relevant HLA was performed using cumulative public TCR beta family frequency.

The V gene is TRBV20-1, the J gene TRBJ2-7, with 9 bases fitting TRBD1. The sequences come from CD8+ T cells from cultured PBMCs, collected from culture after CMV antigen stimulation. The TCR originated in a human donor in good health (CMV status not recorded). Some clones in this sample may be carry-over from other donors' samples. CDR3 DNA sequence: TGCAGTGCTAGAGTGGTGAATGTAGACAGGGGGGTTTACGAGCAGTACTTC. Translation gives CSARVVNVDRGVYEQYF.